This T cell receptor (beta chain) was profiled in a study of blood T cell repertoires in COVID-19. The length of the CDR3 is 15 residues. V was cut by 0 bases and J by 4 bases, with 12 bases left in between. Per germline, CDR1 WNHNN and CDR2 SYGVQD (reference sequence). The table came from immunoSEQ multiplex PCR; TCRdb's copy has only in-frame clones and leaves some out. There are about 260,000 clones in the sample; 85% to 90% occur only once, and roughly 3.9% lies in the top ten. This clone has just one count. The chain combines TRBV10-1 with TRBJ1-1; a weak D match, TRBD1 (5 bases). The TCR was taken from a woman aged 40 to 55 with acute or convalescent COVID-19. The source material was peripheral blood. CDR3 region: CASSESYGAVTEAFF. The CDR3 nucleotides read TGCGCCAGCAGTGAGTCGTATGGGGCCGTCACTGAAGCTTTCTTT.